This T cell receptor beta chain was retrieved from a study of blood T cell repertoires in COVID-19. As for the study in general: From the United States, Italy and Spain came samples of acute and convalescent COVID-19. Sources were T cells, B-cell-depleted T cells, or PBMCs; the material itself was cDNA or gDNA.

In regard to this clone: Distinct nucleotide sequences in the sample also encode this CDR3.

Original handling: It was from reference gene primer amplification that nucleated cell counts were estimated. Profiled with immunoSEQ multiplex PCR; TCRdb holds only in-frame clones, not every one. V, J and clone size are taken as reported in that table, and D and trimming were inferred from the DNA itself. The table shows around 700,000 clones, with around 90% occurring only once. CDR3 length: 13 residues. The germline CDR1 and CDR2 sequences are SGDLS and YYNGEE. V was clipped by 0 bases and J by 3 bases, with 6 bases between them. The clonotype originates from a woman younger than 30 with acute or convalescent COVID-19. Sequenced input: peripheral blood. The chain carries TRBV9 and TRBJ1-2; no clear D. CDR3 in amino acids: CASSVATDYGYTF. CDR3 coding DNA: TGTGCCAGCAGCGTAGCTACCGACTATGGCTACACCTTC.